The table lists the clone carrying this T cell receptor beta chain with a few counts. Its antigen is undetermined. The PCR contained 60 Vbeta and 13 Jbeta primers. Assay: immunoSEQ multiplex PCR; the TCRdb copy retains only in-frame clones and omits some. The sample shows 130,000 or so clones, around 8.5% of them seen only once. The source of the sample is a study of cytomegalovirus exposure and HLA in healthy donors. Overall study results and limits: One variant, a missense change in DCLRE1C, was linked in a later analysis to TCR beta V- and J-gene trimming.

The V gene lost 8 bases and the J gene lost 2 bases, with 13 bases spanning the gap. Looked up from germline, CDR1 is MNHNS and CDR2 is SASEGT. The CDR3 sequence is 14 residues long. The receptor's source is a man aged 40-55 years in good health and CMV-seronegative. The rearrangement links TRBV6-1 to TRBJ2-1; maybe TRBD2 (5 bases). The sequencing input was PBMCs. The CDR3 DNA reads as TGTGCCAGCCCCCGCAGCGGCCCCTACAATGAGCAGTTCTTC. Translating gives CASPRSGPYNEQFF.